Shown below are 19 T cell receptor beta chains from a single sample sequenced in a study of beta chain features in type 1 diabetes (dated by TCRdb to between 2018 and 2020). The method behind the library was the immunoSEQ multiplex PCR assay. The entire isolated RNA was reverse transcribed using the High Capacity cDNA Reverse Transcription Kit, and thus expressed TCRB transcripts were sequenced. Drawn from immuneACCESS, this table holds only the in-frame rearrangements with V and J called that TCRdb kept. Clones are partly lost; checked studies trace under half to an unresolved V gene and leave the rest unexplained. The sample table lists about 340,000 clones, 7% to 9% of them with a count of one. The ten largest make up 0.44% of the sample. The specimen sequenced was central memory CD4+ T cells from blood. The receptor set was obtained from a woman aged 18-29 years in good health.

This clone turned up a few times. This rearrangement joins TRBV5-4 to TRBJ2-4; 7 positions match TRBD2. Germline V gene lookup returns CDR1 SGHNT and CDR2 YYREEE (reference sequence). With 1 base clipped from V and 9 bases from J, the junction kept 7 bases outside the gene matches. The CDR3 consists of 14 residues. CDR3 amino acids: CASSLQGGEGIQYF. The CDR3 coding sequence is TGTGCCAGCAGCTTGCAAGGAGGGGAGGGCATTCAGTACTTC.

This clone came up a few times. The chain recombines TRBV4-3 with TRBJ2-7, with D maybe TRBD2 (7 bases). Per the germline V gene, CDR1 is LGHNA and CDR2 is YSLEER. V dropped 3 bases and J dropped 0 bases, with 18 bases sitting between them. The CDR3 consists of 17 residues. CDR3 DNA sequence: TGCGCCAGCAGCCACCCCTCGGGGAGGGGGAGCTCCTACGAGCAGTACTTC. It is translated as CASSHPSGRGSSYEQYF.

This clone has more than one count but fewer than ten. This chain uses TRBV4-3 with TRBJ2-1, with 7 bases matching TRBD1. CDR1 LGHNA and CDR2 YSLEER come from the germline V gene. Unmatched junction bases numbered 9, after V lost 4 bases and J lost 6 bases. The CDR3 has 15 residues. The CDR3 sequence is CASSPGPDRANEQFF. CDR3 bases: TGCGCCAGCAGCCCTGGCCCCGACAGGGCCAATGAGCAGTTCTTC.

The chain's CDR3 is CASALAANTGELFF. Here the CDR3 DNA reads TGTGCCAGCGCACTAGCGGCGAACACCGGGGAGCTGTTTTTT. This chain joins TRBV9 and TRBJ2-2, with 8 nucleotides matching TRBD2. The CDR3 sequence is 14 residues long. The V gene end was trimmed by 7 bases and the J gene end by 0 bases; junction bases not matched to a gene: 2. Looked up from germline, CDR1 is SGDLS and CDR2 is YYNGEE.

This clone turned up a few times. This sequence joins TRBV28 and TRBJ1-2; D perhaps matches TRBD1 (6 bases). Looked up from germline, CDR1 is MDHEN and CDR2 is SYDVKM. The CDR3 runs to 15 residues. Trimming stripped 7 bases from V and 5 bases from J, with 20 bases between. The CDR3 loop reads CASTASPRGVYGYTF. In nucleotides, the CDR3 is TGTGCCAGCACCGCTTCGCCCAGGGGTGTATATGGCTACACCTTC.

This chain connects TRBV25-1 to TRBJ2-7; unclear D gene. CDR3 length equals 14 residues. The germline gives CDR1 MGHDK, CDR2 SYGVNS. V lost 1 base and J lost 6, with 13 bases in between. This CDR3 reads CASSESPSLSEQYF. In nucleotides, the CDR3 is TGTGCCAGCAGTGAATCCCCCTCCTTGAGCGAGCAGTACTTC.

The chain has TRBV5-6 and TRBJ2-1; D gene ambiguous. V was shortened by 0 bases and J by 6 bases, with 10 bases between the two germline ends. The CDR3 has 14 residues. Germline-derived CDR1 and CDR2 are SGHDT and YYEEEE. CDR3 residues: CASSLDGSSNEQFF. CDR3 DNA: TGTGCCAGCAGCTTGGATGGGTCCAGCAATGAGCAGTTCTTC.

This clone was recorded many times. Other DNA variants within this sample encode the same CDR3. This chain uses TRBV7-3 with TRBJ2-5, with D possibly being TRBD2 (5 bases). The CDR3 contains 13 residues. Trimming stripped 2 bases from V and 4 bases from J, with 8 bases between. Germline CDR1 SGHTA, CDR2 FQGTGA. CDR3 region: CASSLREGETQYF. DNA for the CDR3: TGTGCCAGCAGCTTACGGGAAGGAGAGACCCAGTACTTC.

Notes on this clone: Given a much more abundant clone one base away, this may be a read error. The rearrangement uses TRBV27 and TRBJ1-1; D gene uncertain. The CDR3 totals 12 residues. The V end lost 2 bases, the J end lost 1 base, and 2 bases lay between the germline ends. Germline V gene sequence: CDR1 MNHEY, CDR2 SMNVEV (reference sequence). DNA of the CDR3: TGTGCCAGCAGTTTAGGGAACACTGAAGCTTTCTTT. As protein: CASSLGNTEAFF.

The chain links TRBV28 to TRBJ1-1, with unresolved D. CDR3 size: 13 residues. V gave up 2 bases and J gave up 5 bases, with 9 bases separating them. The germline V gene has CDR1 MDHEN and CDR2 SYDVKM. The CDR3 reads CASSLDGLTEAFF. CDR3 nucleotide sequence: TGTGCCAGCAGTTTAGACGGGTTGACTGAAGCTTTCTTT.

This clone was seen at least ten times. Here the CDR3 reads CATSRSPGEKLFF. As DNA, the CDR3 is TGTGCCACCAGCAGGTCCCCGGGGGAAAAACTGTTTTTT. The chain has TRBV15 and TRBJ1-4; the D is unclear. V was pared by 3 bases and J by 8 bases, with 10 bases between. Germline CDR1 is LNHNV and CDR2 is YYDKDF (reference sequence). The CDR3 runs 13 residues.

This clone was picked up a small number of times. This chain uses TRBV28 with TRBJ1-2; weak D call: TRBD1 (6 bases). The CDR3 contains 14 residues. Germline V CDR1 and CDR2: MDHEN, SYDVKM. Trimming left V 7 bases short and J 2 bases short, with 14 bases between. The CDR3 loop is CASTLTGQNYGYTF. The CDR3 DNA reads TGTGCCAGCACCTTGACCGGACAGAACTATGGCTACACCTTC.

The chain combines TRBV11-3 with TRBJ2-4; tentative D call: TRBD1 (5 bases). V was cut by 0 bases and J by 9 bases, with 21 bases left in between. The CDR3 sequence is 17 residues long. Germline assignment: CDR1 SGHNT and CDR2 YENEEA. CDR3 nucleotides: TGTGCCAGCAGCTTAGATGGAGTAGGGGCCGTTTTCGGCATTCAGTACTTC. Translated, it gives CASSLDGVGAVFGIQYF. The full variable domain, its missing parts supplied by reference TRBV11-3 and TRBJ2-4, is EAGVVQSPRYKIIEKKQPVAFWCNPISGHNTLYWYLQNLGQGPELLIRYENEEAVDDSQLPKDRFSAERLKGVDSTLKIQPAELGDSAVYLCASSLDGVGAVFGIQYFGAGTRLSVL.

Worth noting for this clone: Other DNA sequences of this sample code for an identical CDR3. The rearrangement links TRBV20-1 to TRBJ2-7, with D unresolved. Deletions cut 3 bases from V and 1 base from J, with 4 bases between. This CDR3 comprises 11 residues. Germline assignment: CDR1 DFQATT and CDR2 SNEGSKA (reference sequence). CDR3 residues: CSASRSYEQYF. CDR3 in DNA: TGCAGTGCTAGTAGGTCCTACGAGCAGTACTTC.

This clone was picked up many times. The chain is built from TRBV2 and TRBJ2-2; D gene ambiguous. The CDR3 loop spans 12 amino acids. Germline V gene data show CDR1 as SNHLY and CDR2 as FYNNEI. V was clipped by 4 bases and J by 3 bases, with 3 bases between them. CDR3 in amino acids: CASSGYTGELFF. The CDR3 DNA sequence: TGTGCCAGCAGTGGGTACACCGGGGAGCTGTTTTTT. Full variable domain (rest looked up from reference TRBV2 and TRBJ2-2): EPEVTQTPSHQVTQMGQEVILRCVPISNHLYFYWYRQILGQKVEFLVSFYNNEISEKSEIFDDQFSVERPDGSNFTLKIRSTKLEDSAMYFCASSGYTGELFFGEGSRLTVL.

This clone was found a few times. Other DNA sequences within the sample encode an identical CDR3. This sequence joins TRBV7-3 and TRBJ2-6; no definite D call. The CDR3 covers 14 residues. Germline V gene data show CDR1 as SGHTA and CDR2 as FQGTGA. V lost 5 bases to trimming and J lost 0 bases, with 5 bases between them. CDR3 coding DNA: TGTGCCAGCAGCCAGAGCTCTGGGGCCAACGTCCTGACTTTC. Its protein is CASSQSSGANVLTF.

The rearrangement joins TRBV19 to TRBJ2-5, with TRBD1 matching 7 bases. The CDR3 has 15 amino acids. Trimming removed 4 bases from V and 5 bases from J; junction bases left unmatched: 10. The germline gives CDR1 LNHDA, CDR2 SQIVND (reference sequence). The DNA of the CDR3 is TGTGCCAGTAGTAGGGCCGGGACCAGGGGGGAGACCCAGTACTTC. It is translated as CASSRAGTRGETQYF. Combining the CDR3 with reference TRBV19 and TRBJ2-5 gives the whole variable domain DGGITQSPKYLFRKEGQNVTLSCEQNLNHDAMYWYRQDPGQGLRLIYYSQIVNDFQKGDIAEGYSVSREKKESFPLTVTSAQKNPTAFYLCASSRAGTRGETQYFGPGTRLLVL.

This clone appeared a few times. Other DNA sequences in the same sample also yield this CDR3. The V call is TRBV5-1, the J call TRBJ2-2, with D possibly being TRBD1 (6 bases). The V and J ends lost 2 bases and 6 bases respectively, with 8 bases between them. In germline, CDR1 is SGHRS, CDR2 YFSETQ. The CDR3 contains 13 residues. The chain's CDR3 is CASSFQGSGELFF. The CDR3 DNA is TGCGCCAGCAGCTTCCAGGGGTCCGGGGAGCTGTTTTTT.

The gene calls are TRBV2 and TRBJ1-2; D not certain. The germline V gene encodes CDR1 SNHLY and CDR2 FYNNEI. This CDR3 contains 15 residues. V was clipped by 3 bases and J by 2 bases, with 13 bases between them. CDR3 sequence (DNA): TGTGCCAGCAGTGATGTGGCCAAGCTAAACTATGGCTACACCTTC. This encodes CASSDVAKLNYGYTF.